This T cell receptor beta chain was profiled in a study of blood T cell repertoires in COVID-19. Study information: Acute-phase and convalescent COVID-19 samples originated in the United States, Italy and Spain. T cells, B-cell-depleted T cells, or PBMCs provided the cDNA or gDNA that served as material.

Repertoires were generated with immunoSEQ multiplex PCR, while TCRdb's copy carries only in-frame clones and drops some. Altogether about 75,000 clones are present, 79% being singletons, with the ten largest covering around 5.8%. The CDR3 consists of 18 residues. Germline-derived CDR1 and CDR2 are LNHDA and SQIVND (reference sequence). Deletions cut 3 bases from V and 0 bases from J, with 17 bases between. Sample: peripheral blood. The rearrangement uses TRBV19 and TRBJ1-4, with D perhaps TRBD1 (5 bases). The sequence was obtained from a woman of 80 years or more with active or convalescent COVID-19. This chain's CDR3 is CASSMTPSSGATNEKLFF. The CDR3 bases are TGTGCCAGTAGTATGACCCCCTCCTCGGGGGCAACTAATGAAAAACTGTTTTTT.